The rows below give T cell receptor beta chains drawn from one sample of a study of human T cells and chemical hapten exposure. TCRdb reprocessed the RACE reads via MiXCR and lists one record per CDR3 protein. The table includes some 200,000 distinct CDR3 sequences, almost 30% detected once. This material consisted of whole blood, taken in connection with sensitization to the hapten diphenylcyclopropenone (DPC). The receptors here all came from a woman in her twenties or thirties with alopecia areata. Some clones in this sample may be carry-over from other donors' samples. Both conserved end residues are trimmed from each CDR3.

V gene: TRBV4-1
J gene: TRBJ2-7
CDR3 protein: ASSQDLGTGYYEQY

V gene: TRBV29-1
J gene: TRBJ2-7
CDR3 protein: SVRSRGNSYEQY

V gene: TRBV6-2/TRBV6-3
J gene: TRBJ2-1
CDR3 protein: ASRRSAYNEQF

V gene: TRBV29-1
J gene: TRBJ1-1
CDR3 protein: SVEDLQGFFTEAF

V gene: TRBV6-5
J gene: TRBJ1-2
CDR3 protein: ASSYGRRQGDYGYT

V gene: TRBV3-1
J gene: TRBJ1-3
CDR3 protein: ASTTGMAYSGNTIY

V gene: TRBV15
J gene: TRBJ1-4
CDR3 protein: ATSRITPGGSEKLF

V gene: TRBV5-1
J gene: TRBJ2-4
CDR3 protein: ASSLGNLAKNIQY

V gene: TRBV5-6
J gene: TRBJ1-3
CDR3 protein: ASSDARYSGNTIY

V gene: TRBV2
J gene: TRBJ2-5
CDR3 protein: ASSGGQETQY

V gene: TRBV5-1
J gene: TRBJ1-1
CDR3 protein: ASSLVTGGLNTEAF

V gene: TRBV7-2
J gene: TRBJ1-5
CDR3 protein: ASSPPSQPQH

V gene: TRBV29-1
J gene: TRBJ2-3
CDR3 protein: SVASGTQY